Listed below are T cell receptor beta chains from one sample, sequenced in a study of cytomegalovirus exposure and HLA in healthy donors. Some clones are missing from TCRdb's copy, which holds only in-frame ones; the method was immunoSEQ multiplex PCR. The repertoire holds 130,000 or so clones, with about two thirds as singletons. Sequencing was done on a sample of PBMCs. These receptors all come from a man in his forties in good health and CMV-seropositive. CDR3s include the opening cysteine and the closing phenylalanine or tryptophan. D genes are given only for firm matches. Part of the rows lack a size; the others show once, few, many or a class for expanded clones.

j_gene	d_gene	v_gene	abundance	CDR3aa	CDR3nt
TRBJ1-4	TRBD1	TRBV15	many	CATSRGDRGTEEKLFF	TGTGCCACCAGCAGAGGGGACAGGGGGACAGAGGAAAAACTGTTTTTT
TRBJ2-3	.	TRBV5-4	once	CASSLRRSLSTDTQYF	TGTGCCAGCAGCTTGAGAAGGAGCCTCAGCACAGATACGCAGTATTTT
TRBJ2-1	TRBD1	TRBV18	few	CASSPSTGEREQFF	TGTGCCAGCTCACCGTCGACAGGGGAGAGGGAGCAGTTCTTC
TRBJ1-1	.	TRBV6-5	few	CASSYRDTNTEAFF	TGTGCCAGCAGTTACAGGGACACGAACACTGAAGCTTTCTTT
TRBJ2-7	TRBD2	TRBV28	.	CASSSLAGPSYEQYF	TGTGCCAGCAGTTCGTTAGCGGGCCCCTCCTACGAGCAGTACTTC
TRBJ2-7	TRBD1	TRBV6-1	few	CASSESGTGGYEQYF	TGTGCCAGCAGTGAGTCAGGGACAGGGGGCTACGAGCAGTACTTC
TRBJ1-3	.	TRBV19	.	CASKTGSSGNTIYF	TGTGCCAGCAAGACAGGAAGCTCTGGAAACACCATATATTTT
TRBJ2-5	TRBD2	TRBV9	.	CASSVEPSGGLKETQYF	TGTGCCAGCAGCGTAGAACCTAGCGGGGGGCTCAAAGAGACCCAGTACTTC
TRBJ1-3	.	TRBV6-5	once	CASSYSGGDSGNTIYF	TGTGCCAGCAGTTACTCGGGCGGGGACTCTGGAAACACCATATATTTT
TRBJ1-1	.	TRBV18	.	CASSPQKANTEAFF	TGTGCCAGCTCACCACAGAAAGCGAACACTGAAGCTTTCTTT
TRBJ2-7	TRBD1	TRBV27	.	CASSLRTGYHEQYF	TGTGCCAGCAGTTTGCGGACAGGGTACCACGAGCAGTACTTC
TRBJ1-6	TRBD1	TRBV2	.	CASRLTGANSPLHF	TGTGCCAGCAGGCTTACAGGGGCTAATTCACCCCTCCACTTT
TRBJ2-2	TRBD2	TRBV7-9	.	CASSYTTSGGTGELFF	TGTGCCAGCAGCTATACGACTAGCGGGGGGACCGGGGAGCTGTTTTTT
TRBJ1-1	.	TRBV28	.	CASSFLSISTEAFF	TGTGCCAGCAGTTTTCTCTCTATAAGCACTGAAGCTTTCTTT
TRBJ1-1	TRBD1	TRBV2	.	CASSRQGAAEAFF	TGTGCCAGCAGCCGACAGGGGGCTGCTGAAGCTTTCTTT
TRBJ2-2	TRBD2	TRBV19	.	CASSMLAGAYYESNTGELFF	TGTGCCAGTAGTATGCTAGCGGGAGCCTACTATGAGTCGAACACCGGGGAGCTGTTTTTT
TRBJ2-7	.	TRBV5-1	.	CASSFGAGEQHF	TGCGCCAGCAGCTTCGGGGCAGGGGAGCAGCACTTC
TRBJ1-4	TRBD1	TRBV28	.	CASRTGGPNEKLFF	TGTGCCAGCAGGACAGGGGGCCCTAATGAAAAACTGTTTTTT
TRBJ2-7	TRBD2	TRBV28	.	CASTRLAGDRDEQYF	TGTGCCAGCACCAGACTAGCGGGGGACCGAGACGAGCAGTACTTC
TRBJ1-2	TRBD1	TRBV11-2	.	CASSFATGSYGYTF	TGTGCCAGCAGCTTCGCGACAGGGAGTTATGGCTACACCTTC
TRBJ2-5	.	TRBV10-2	.	CASKEGGETQYF	TGCGCCAGCAAGGAAGGCGGCGAGACCCAGTACTTC
TRBJ1-3	.	TRBV6-1	.	CASSGRGGDGNTIYF	TGTGCCAGCAGTGGCCGAGGGGGTGATGGAAACACCATATATTTT
TRBJ1-2	.	TRBV11-2	.	CASSFGALYGYTF	TGTGCCAGCAGCTTTGGGGCGCTATATGGCTACACCTTC
TRBJ2-5	TRBD2	TRBV2	.	CASSERTSGVTKTQYF	TGTGCCAGCAGTGAACGGACTAGCGGGGTCACTAAGACCCAGTACTTC
TRBJ2-3	.	TRBV14	.	CASSQKLRGTDTQYF	TGTGCCAGCAGCCAAAAACTGAGGGGCACAGATACGCAGTATTTT
TRBJ1-6	TRBD1	TRBV27	once	CASSTLLGQVNSPLHF	TGTGCCAGCAGTACTCTTCTGGGACAGGTTAATTCACCCCTCCACTTT
TRBJ2-1	TRBD2	TRBV5-1	.	CASSFRPGTNFF	TGCGCCAGCAGCTTCAGGCCCGGGACTAACTTCTTC
TRBJ2-1	.	TRBV5-8	.	CASSLGTYSYNEQFF	TGTGCCAGCAGCTTGGGAACCTACTCCTACAATGAGCAGTTCTTC
TRBJ2-5	TRBD1	TRBV11-1	few	CASKGTGGSQETQYF	TGTGCCAGCAAAGGGACAGGGGGGTCCCAAGAGACCCAGTACTTC
TRBJ2-1	TRBD1	TRBV2	.	CASRRVGQGDNEQFF	TGTGCCAGCAGGAGGGTAGGACAGGGGGATAATGAGCAGTTCTTC
TRBJ2-2	.	TRBV7-9	.	CASSLWSQNTGELFF	TGTGCCAGCAGCTTATGGTCACAGAACACCGGGGAGCTGTTTTTT
TRBJ2-3	.	TRBV13	.	CASSLNSAVDTQYF	TGTGCCAGCAGCTTAAACTCTGCCGTGGATACGCAGTATTTT